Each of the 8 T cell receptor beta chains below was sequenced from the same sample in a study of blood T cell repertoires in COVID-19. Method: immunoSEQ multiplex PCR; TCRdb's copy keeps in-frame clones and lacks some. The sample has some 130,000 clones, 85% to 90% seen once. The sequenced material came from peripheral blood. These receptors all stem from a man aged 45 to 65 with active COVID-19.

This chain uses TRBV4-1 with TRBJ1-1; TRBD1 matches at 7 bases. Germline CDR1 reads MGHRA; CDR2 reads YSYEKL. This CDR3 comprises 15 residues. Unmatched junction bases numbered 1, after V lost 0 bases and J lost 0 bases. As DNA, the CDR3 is TGCGCCAGCAGCCAAGACGGGACAGTGAACACTGAAGCTTTCTTT. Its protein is CASSQDGTVNTEAFF.

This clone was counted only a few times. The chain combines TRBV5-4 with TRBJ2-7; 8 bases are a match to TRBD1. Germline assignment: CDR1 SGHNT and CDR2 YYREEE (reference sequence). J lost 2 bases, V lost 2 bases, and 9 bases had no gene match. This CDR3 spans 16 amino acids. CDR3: CASSLPPGQVAYEQYF. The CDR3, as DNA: TGTGCCAGCAGCTTACCTCCGGGACAGGTAGCCTACGAGCAGTACTTC.

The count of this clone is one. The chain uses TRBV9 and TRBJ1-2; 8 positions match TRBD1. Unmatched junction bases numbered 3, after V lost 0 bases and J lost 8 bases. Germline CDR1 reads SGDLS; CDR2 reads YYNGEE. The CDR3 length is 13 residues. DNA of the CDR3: TGTGCCAGCAGCGTAGTAGGGACAGGCGGCTACACCTTC. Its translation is CASSVVGTGGYTF.

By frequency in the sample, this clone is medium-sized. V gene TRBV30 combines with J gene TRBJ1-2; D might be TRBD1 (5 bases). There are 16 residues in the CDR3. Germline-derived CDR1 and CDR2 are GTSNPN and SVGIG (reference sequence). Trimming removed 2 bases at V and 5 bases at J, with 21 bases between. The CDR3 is CAWSLLYYRSEYGYTF. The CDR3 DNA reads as TGTGCCTGGAGTCTTCTCTACTACAGGTCTGAGTATGGCTACACCTTC.

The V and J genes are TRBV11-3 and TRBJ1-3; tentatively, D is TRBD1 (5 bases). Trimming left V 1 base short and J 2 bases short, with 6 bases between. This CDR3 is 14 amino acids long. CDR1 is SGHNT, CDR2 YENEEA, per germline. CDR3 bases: TGTGCCAGCAGCTTAGCGACAGCTGGAAACACCATATATTTT. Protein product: CASSLATAGNTIYF. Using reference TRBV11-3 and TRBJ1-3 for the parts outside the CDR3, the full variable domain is EAGVVQSPRYKIIEKKQPVAFWCNPISGHNTLYWYLQNLGQGPELLIRYENEEAVDDSQLPKDRFSAERLKGVDSTLKIQPAELGDSAVYLCASSLATAGNTIYFGEGSWLTVV.

CDR3 loop: CASSSARGAETQYF. In DNA, the CDR3 is TGTGCCAGCAGCTCGGCACGGGGGGCGGAGACCCAGTACTTC. The chain uses TRBV5-4 and TRBJ2-5; weak D call: TRBD2 (7 bases). The ends were cut back, 3 bases at V and 5 bases at J, with 14 bases in the middle. Germline assignment: CDR1 SGHNT and CDR2 YYREEE (reference sequence). The CDR3 length is 14 residues.

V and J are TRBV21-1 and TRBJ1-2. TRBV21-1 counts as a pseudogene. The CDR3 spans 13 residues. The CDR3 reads CASSTGDSYGYTF. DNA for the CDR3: TGTGCCAGCAGCACGGGAGACAGTTATGGCTACACCTTC.

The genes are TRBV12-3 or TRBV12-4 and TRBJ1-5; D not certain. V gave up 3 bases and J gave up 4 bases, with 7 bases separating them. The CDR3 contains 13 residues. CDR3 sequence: CASSFGLNQPQHF. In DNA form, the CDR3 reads TGTGCCAGCAGTTTTGGACTTAATCAGCCCCAGCATTTT.